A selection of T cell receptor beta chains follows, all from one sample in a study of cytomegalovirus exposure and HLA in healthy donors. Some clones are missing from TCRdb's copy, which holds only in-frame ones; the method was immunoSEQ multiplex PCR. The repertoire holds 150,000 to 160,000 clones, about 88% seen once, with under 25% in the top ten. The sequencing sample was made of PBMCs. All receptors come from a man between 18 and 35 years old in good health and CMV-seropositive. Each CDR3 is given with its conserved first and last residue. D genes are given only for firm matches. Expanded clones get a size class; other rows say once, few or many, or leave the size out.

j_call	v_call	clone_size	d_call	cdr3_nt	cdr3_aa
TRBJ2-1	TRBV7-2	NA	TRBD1	TGTGCCAGCAGCCTGACAGGGGGCTCGTACAATGAGCAGTTCTTC	CASSLTGGSYNEQFF
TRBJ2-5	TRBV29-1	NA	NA	TGCAGCCTTTGGGATCCCGGGATTCAAGAGACCCAGTACTTC	CSLWDPGIQETQYF
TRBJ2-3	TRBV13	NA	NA	TGTGCCAGCAGCTTAGGCCGGGGGTTCAGCACAGATACGCAGTATTTT	CASSLGRGFSTDTQYF
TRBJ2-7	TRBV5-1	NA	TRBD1	TGCGCCAGCAGCTTGTCAGGGGGTGGCGCCTACGAGCAGTACTTC	CASSLSGGGAYEQYF
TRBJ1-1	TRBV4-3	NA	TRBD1	TGCGCCAGCAGCCTCGTCGGGACAGGGAACACTGAAGCTTTCTTT	CASSLVGTGNTEAFF
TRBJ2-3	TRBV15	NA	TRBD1	TGTGCCACCAGCTGGGGACAGGGGGCAAATCGGGCAGATACGCAGTATTTT	CATSWGQGANRADTQYF
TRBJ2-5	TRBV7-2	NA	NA	TGTGCCAGCAGCCCGATGGACATCTCAATCCCAGGGACCCAGTACTTC	CASSPMDISIPGTQYF
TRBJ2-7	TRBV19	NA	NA	TGTGCCAGTAGCCCTGAGGGAATCAAAGGGTACGAGCAGTACTTC	CASSPEGIKGYEQYF
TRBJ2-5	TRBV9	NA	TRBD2	TGTGCCAGCAGCGTAGATAGCGGGCCGGGGGAGACCCAGTACTTC	CASSVDSGPGETQYF
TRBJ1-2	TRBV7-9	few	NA	TGTGCCAGCACCAAGCAGGGGCCTAACTATGGCTACACCTTC	CASTKQGPNYGYTF
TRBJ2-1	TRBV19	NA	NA	TGTGCCAGTAGCCTACCAACGCCTATCAATGAGCAGTTCTTC	CASSLPTPINEQFF
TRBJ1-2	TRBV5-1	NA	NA	TGCGCCAGCAGCCCAGAGGGAGTCTATGGCTACACCTTC	CASSPEGVYGYTF
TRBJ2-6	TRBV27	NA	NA	TGTGCCAGCAGTTTTCTTACGGGTTCCTCTGGGGCCAACGTCCTGACTTTC	CASSFLTGSSGANVLTF
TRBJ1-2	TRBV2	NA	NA	TGTGCCAGCAGTGAAAGACAGAGCTATGGCTACACCTTC	CASSERQSYGYTF
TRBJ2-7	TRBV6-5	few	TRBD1	TGTGCCAGCAGTCGACAGGGCGGGTCCTACGAGCAGTACTTC	CASSRQGGSYEQYF
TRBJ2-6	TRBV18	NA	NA	TGTGCCAGCTCACGCCCGTTGGAGGCCCCCTATGGGGCCAACGTCCTGACTTTC	CASSRPLEAPYGANVLTF
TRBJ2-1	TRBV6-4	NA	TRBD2	TGTGCCAGCAGTGACAAAGGTAGCGGGAGGTCCAGCTCCTACAATGAGCAGTTCTTC	CASSDKGSGRSSSYNEQFF
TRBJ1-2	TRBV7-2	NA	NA	TGTGCCAGCAGCTTAGCCCTGGGCACCTCGCAAGGAGGCTACACCTTC	CASSLALGTSQGGYTF
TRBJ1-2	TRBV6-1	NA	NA	TGTGCCAGCAGTGGGACAGCCCTTAACTATGGCTACACCTTC	CASSGTALNYGYTF
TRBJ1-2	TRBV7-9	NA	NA	TGTGCCAGCAGCTTAGGTGTGTTATCAGGGGACTATGGCTACACCTTC	CASSLGVLSGDYGYTF
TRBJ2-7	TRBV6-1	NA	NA	TGTGCCAGCAGTCAAATAGACAGGTCCTACGAGCAGTACTTC	CASSQIDRSYEQYF
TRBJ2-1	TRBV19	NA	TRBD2	TGTGCCAGTAGTGCGCTAGCGGTGGAGGAGCAGTTCTTC	CASSALAVEEQFF
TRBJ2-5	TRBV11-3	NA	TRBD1	TGTGCCAGCAGCTTTTCTCCTGTGAGGGGGCGCTGGGAGACCCAGTACTTC	CASSFSPVRGRWETQYF
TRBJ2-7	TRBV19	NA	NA	TGTGCCAGTAGTATAAGTTTGCGGGATACCTACGAGCAGTACTTC	CASSISLRDTYEQYF
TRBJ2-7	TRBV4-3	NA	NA	TGCGCCAGCAGCCAGGGTCTAAGCGGGCCAGCCTACGAGCAGTACTTC	CASSQGLSGPAYEQYF
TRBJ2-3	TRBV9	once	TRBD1	TGTGCCAGCAGCGCCGGGACAGGTGAGGTCACAGATACGCAGTATTTT	CASSAGTGEVTDTQYF
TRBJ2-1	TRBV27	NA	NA	TGTGCCAGCGCCTTCAGGGGATTAAGCTCCTACAATGAGCAGTTCTTC	CASAFRGLSSYNEQFF
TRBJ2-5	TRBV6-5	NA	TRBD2	TGTGCCAGCAGTTTCGGACTAGCGGGGGGCCAAGAGACCCAGTACTTC	CASSFGLAGGQETQYF
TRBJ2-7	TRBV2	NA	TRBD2	TGTGCCAGCAGTGGTCTAGCGGGAGTGTGGGAGCAGTACTTC	CASSGLAGVWEQYF
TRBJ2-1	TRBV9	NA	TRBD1	TGTGCCAGCAACCTAGGGACAGCCGGTACGCAGTTCTTC	CASNLGTAGTQFF
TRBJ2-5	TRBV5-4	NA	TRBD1	TGTGCCAGCAGCTTCCGGGACAGGGGGAAGACCCAGTACTTC	CASSFRDRGKTQYF
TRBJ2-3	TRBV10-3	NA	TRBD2	TGTGCCATCAGGACTAGCGGGGGAGGTGTCACAGATACGCAGTATTTT	CAIRTSGGGVTDTQYF
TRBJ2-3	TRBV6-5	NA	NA	TGTGCCAGCAGACGCGGGACTTCAGGAGATACGCAGTATTTT	CASRRGTSGDTQYF
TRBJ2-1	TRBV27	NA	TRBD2	TGTGCCAGCAGCTTCGGACTAGCGGGAGATTTTGGGCAGTTCTTC	CASSFGLAGDFGQFF
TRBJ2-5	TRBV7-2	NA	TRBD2	TGTGCCAGCGCCCGAAGCGGGAGCCGGGAGACCCAGTACTTC	CASARSGSRETQYF